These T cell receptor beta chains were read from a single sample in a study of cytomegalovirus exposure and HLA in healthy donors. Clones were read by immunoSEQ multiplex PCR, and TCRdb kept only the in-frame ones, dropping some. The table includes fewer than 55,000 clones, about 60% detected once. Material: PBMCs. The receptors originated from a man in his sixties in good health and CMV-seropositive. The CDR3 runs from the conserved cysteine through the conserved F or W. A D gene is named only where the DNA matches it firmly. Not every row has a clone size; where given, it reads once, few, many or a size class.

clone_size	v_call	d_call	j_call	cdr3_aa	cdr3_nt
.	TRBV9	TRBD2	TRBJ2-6	CASSEISGSNSGANVLTF	TGTGCCAGCAGCGAGATTAGCGGGAGTAACAGTGGGGCCAACGTCCTGACTTTC
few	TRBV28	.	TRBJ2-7	CASSWVTPLAYEQYF	TGTGCCAGCAGTTGGGTGACACCACTCGCCTACGAGCAGTACTTC
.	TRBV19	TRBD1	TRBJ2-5	CASSQQGLLETQYF	TGTGCCAGTAGTCAACAGGGGTTATTGGAGACCCAGTACTTC
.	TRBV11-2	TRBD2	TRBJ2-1	CASGQARGRAYNEQFF	TGTGCCAGCGGACAAGCACGCGGGAGGGCCTACAATGAGCAGTTCTTC
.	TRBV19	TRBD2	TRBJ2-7	CASKNAGGLEQYF	TGTGCCAGTAAGAACGCGGGAGGACTCGAGCAGTACTTC
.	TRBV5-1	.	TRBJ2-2	CASSLRTAANTGELFF	TGCGCCAGCAGCTTAAGGACAGCCGCGAACACCGGGGAGCTGTTTTTT
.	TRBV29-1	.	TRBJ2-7	CSVAGSSYEQYF	TGCAGCGTGGCCGGGTCCTCCTACGAGCAGTACTTC
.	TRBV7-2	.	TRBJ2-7	CASSPPTRAEQYF	TGTGCCAGCAGCCCACCGACCAGGGCCGAGCAGTACTTC
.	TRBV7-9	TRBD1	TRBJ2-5	CASSSNGQGPGETQYF	TGTGCCAGCAGCTCAAACGGACAGGGCCCCGGGGAGACCCAGTACTTC
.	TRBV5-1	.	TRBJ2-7	CASSFRYGSYEQYF	TGCGCCAGCAGCTTCCGGTACGGCTCCTACGAGCAGTACTTC
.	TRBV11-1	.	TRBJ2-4	CASSLIGAGANIQYF	TGTGCCAGCAGCTTAATAGGGGCAGGGGCAAACATTCAGTACTTC
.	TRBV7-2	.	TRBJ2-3	CASSRLEYPDTQYF	TGTGCCAGCAGCAGACTAGAGTACCCAGATACGCAGTATTTT
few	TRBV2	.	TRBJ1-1	CASNREEMAFF	TGTGCCAGCAACCGGGAGGAGATGGCTTTCTTT
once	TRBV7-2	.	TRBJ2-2	CASSSSLAVGELFF	TGTGCCAGCAGCTCTTCCCTAGCAGTCGGGGAGCTGTTTTTT
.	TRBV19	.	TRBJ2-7	CASSMIGRSYEQYF	TGTGCCAGTAGTATGATCGGCAGGTCCTACGAGCAGTACTTC
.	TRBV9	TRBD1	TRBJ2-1	CASSRTGGLMNEQFF	TGTGCCAGCAGCCGAACAGGGGGCTTAATGAATGAGCAGTTCTTC
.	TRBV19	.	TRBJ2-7	CASHDRAGEQYF	TGTGCCAGCCACGACAGGGCGGGGGAGCAGTACTTC
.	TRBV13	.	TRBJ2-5	CASSTRQAQETQYF	TGTGCCAGCAGCACCCGACAGGCACAAGAGACCCAGTACTTC
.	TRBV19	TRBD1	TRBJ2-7	CASSIIRQGVSEQYF	TGTGCCAGTAGTATAATAAGACAGGGTGTCTCCGAGCAGTACTTC
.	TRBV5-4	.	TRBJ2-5	CASSVGLAWEETQYF	TGTGCCAGCAGCGTCGGCCTAGCGTGGGAAGAGACCCAGTACTTC
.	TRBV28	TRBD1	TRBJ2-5	CASRGGQEQETQYF	TGTGCCAGCAGGGGGGGACAGGAACAAGAGACCCAGTACTTC
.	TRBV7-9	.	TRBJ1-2	CATYDSKIPANYGYTF	TGTGCCACCTATGATTCGAAAATACCTGCTAACTATGGCTACACCTTC
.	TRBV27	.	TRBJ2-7	CASSLVRDSHYEQYF	TGTGCCAGCAGCCTAGTGCGGGACAGTCACTACGAGCAGTACTTC
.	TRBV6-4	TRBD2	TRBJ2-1	CASSDSRTSDFSEQFF	TGTGCCAGCAGTGACTCGAGGACTAGCGACTTTAGTGAGCAGTTCTTC
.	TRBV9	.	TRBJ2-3	CASSVAGDTQYF	TGTGCCAGCAGCGTAGCCGGGGATACGCAGTATTTT
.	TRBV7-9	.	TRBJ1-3	CASSLTGQEGNTIYF	TGTGCCAGCAGCTTAACGGGACAAGAAGGGAACACCATATATTTT
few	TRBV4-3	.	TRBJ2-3	CASSQEGTSTDTQYF	TGCGCCAGCAGCCAAGAAGGGACTAGCACAGATACGCAGTATTTT
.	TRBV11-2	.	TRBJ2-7	CASSLTLASYEQYF	TGTGCCAGCAGCTTAACGCTGGCCTCCTACGAGCAGTACTTC
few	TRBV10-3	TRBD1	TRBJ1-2	CAISQTAGTDYGYTF	TGTGCCATCAGCCAGACTGCCGGGACAGACTATGGCTACACCTTC
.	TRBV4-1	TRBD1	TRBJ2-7	CASSQELGQGFREQYF	TGCGCCAGCAGCCAAGAATTGGGACAGGGTTTTCGCGAGCAGTACTTC
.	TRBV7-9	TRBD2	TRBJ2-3	CASSLTTSGLTDTQYF	TGTGCCAGCAGCTTAACCACTAGCGGACTCACAGATACGCAGTATTTT
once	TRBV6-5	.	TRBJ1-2	CASRVGLQGTGGYTF	TGTGCCAGCAGAGTGGGATTACAGGGAACAGGTGGCTACACCTTC
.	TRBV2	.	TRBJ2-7	CASSPQGQGKTYEQYF	TGTGCCAGCAGTCCTCAGGGGCAGGGCAAAACCTACGAGCAGTACTTC
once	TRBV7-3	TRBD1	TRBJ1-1	CASRLTGGTEAFF	TGTGCCAGCAGACTCACAGGGGGGACTGAAGCTTTCTTT
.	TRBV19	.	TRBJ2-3	CASSIPNSLTDTQYF	TGTGCCAGTAGTATTCCCAACAGCCTCACAGATACGCAGTATTTT
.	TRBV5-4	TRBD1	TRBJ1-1	CASSLGTQGDTEAFF	TGTGCCAGCAGCTTGGGTACTCAGGGGGACACTGAAGCTTTCTTT
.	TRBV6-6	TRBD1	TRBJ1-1	CASRGQGAAEAFF	TGTGCCAGCAGGGGACAGGGGGCGGCTGAAGCTTTCTTT
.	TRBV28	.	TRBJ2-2	CASSQSGSGTGELFF	TGTGCCAGCAGCCAAAGCGGTTCCGGGACCGGGGAGCTGTTTTTT
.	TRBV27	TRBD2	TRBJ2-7	CASRRLALSYEQYF	TGTGCCAGCCGAAGACTAGCGCTCTCCTACGAGCAGTACTTC
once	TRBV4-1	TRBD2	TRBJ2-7	CASSQGLAGVSSYEQYF	TGCGCCAGCAGCCAAGGACTAGCGGGGGTAAGCTCCTACGAGCAGTACTTC
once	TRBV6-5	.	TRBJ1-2	CASSFDVGGDNYGYTF	TGTGCCAGCAGTTTCGACGTGGGGGGAGATAACTATGGCTACACCTTC
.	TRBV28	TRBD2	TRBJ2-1	CASTPSGRGIAYNEQFF	TGTGCCAGCACTCCTAGCGGGAGAGGGATTGCCTACAATGAGCAGTTCTTC
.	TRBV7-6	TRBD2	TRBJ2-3	CASSLAGGPTDTQYF	TGTGCCAGCAGCCTAGCGGGAGGGCCTACAGATACGCAGTATTTT
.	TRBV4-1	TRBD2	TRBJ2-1	CASSQEIAGGPIEQFF	TGCGCCAGCAGCCAAGAAATAGCGGGAGGGCCGATTGAGCAGTTCTTC
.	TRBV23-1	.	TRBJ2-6	CASSPAARVVSGANVLTF	TGCGCCAGCAGCCCAGCAGCCCGGGTGGTGTCTGGGGCCAACGTCCTGACTTTC